The 10 T cell receptor beta chains below come from one sample, sequenced in a study of blood T cell repertoires in COVID-19 (dated by TCRdb to the early 2020s). The library was produced with the immunoSEQ multiplex PCR assay. This is the immuneACCESS table as TCRdb keeps it, with only in-frame sequences that have V and J called. A part of the clones is gone; compared with another copy, unresolved V genes explain less than half, and the rest is unexplained. In all, the sample holds 150,000 to 200,000 clones, and more than 65% of those were seen once. The top ten clones comprise 17% of the sample. The material sequenced was PBMCs or T cells enriched from blood (not recorded which). The receptors stem from a woman between 45 and 60 years old with acute COVID-19.

This clone was observed once. V is TRBV7-9 and J is TRBJ1-2, with D tentatively TRBD1 (5 bases). Per germline, CDR1 SEHNR and CDR2 FQNEAQ (reference sequence). There are 14 residues in the CDR3. V lost 11 bases and J lost 0, with 16 bases in between. DNA for the CDR3: TGTGCCGCAAGGCCAGGAGGGGCTAACTATGGCTACACCTTC. It is translated as CAARPGGANYGYTF.

This sequence joins TRBV19 and TRBJ1-2; 10 bases are a match to TRBD1. CDR3 length equals 14 residues. Per the germline V gene, CDR1 is LNHDA and CDR2 is SQIVND (reference sequence). V dropped 5 bases and J dropped 8; count of bases not matched to a gene: 8. The chain's CDR3 is CASSWDRGREGYTF. CDR3 coding DNA: TGTGCCAGTAGTTGGGACAGGGGAAGGGAAGGCTACACCTTC.

This clone showed up just a few times. V is TRBV10-3 and J is TRBJ2-1, with 8 bases fitting TRBD2. Losses at the gene ends were 6 bases for V and 4 bases for J; bases not matched to a gene: 8. CDR3 length equals 15 residues. CDR1 and CDR2 (germline): ENHRY, SYGVKD. CDR3 protein: CAIRPGLESYNEQFF. For the CDR3, the DNA is TGTGCCATCAGGCCGGGACTAGAATCGTACAATGAGCAGTTCTTC.

The gene calls are TRBV27 and TRBJ1-6, with 7 bases aligning to TRBD1. Germline CDR1 MNHEY, CDR2 SMNVEV (reference sequence). After removal of 6 bases from V and 4 bases from J, the junction contained 12 bases not matched to a gene. This CDR3 is built from 17 residues. CDR3 DNA: TGTGCCAGCAGGTCCGGACAGCCAGGGGGTTATAATTCACCCCTCCACTTT. Amino acids: CASRSGQPGGYNSPLHF.

V gene TRBV6-1 combines with J gene TRBJ2-1; 10 bases line up with TRBD2. The CDR3 is 16 amino acids. The J segment lost 1 base and the V segment lost 4 bases, leaving 4 bases of the junction unmatched. CDR1 is MNHNS and CDR2 is SASEGT in the germline V gene. The chain's CDR3 is CASSVSGGLSYNEQFF. For the CDR3, the DNA is TGTGCCAGCAGTGTTAGCGGGGGGCTATCCTACAATGAGCAGTTCTTC.

In regard to this clone: Other DNA sequences of this sample code for an identical CDR3. The V call is TRBV5-1, the J call TRBJ1-3, with 7 bases fitting TRBD1. With V trimmed by 7 bases and J by 0 bases, 1 base remained unmatched. Germline lookup yields CDR1 SGHRS and CDR2 YFSETQ. There are 13 residues in the CDR3. CDR3 nucleotide sequence: TGCGCCAGCCGACAGGGCTCTGGAAACACCATATATTTT. Translating it yields CASRQGSGNTIYF.

This clone has only a few counts. V usage is TRBV7-2 and J usage is TRBJ2-7; D remains unclear. This CDR3 comprises 15 residues. The V and J ends lost 5 bases and 0 bases respectively, with 14 bases between them. Germline loops: CDR1 SGHTA, CDR2 FQGNSA. The CDR3 DNA reads as TGTGCCAGCAGCCTGATTGGCGGAAGCTCCTACGAGCAGTACGTC. Its protein product is CASSLIGGSSYEQYV.

The genes are TRBV5-1 and TRBJ1-3; D uncertain. Germline CDR1 and CDR2: SGHRS and YFSETQ. Trimming cost V 2 bases and J 4 bases, with 16 bases left between them. CDR3 length: 16 amino acids. The CDR3 coding sequence is TGCGCCAGCAGCTTAAATGCAGGTTCAGGAGGAAACACCATATATTTT. This gives the protein CASSLNAGSGGNTIYF.

This clone counts as medium-sized. The chain employs TRBV6-1 and TRBJ2-3; TRBD2 is a possible D gene (6 bases). Germline CDR1 MNHNS, CDR2 SASEGT. Between the trimmed V and J ends, which lost 3 bases and 4 bases, there was a span of 14 bases. The CDR3 totals 15 residues. CDR3 sequence reads: CASSEGGTGADTQYF. CDR3 in DNA: TGTGCCAGCAGTGAGGGTGGAACGGGGGCAGATACGCAGTATTTT.

The chain carries TRBV6-5 and TRBJ1-1; 7 nucleotides line up with TRBD1. The CDR3 covers 13 residues. The junction had 5 bases not matched to a gene; V was cut back by 6 bases and J by 4 bases. Germline assignment: CDR1 MNHEY and CDR2 SVGAGI. CDR3 sequence: CASSRNRGTEAFF. As DNA, the CDR3 is TGTGCCAGCAGCCGCAACAGGGGCACTGAAGCTTTCTTT.